This TCR beta chain was identified during a study of blood T cell repertoires in COVID-19. In terms of age and location, participants ranged from roughly 18 to 95 years and lived in about two dozen US areas. Cohort placement rested on clinical history that participants reported themselves. Sequencing used immunoSEQ multiplex PCR; TCRdb keeps in-frame clones, though not all of them. The data contain 200,000 to 250,000 clones, around 90% of them singletons. This clone was found a few times. The source material was PBMCs or T cells enriched from blood (not recorded which). This receptor was taken from a young woman with acute COVID-19.

CDR3 in amino acids: CASSYSLAGDTGELFF. The CDR3 nucleotides are TGTGCCAGCAGTTACTCCCTAGCGGGGGACACCGGGGAGCTGTTTTTT. This rearrangement joins TRBV6-2 or TRBV6-3 to TRBJ2-2; 10 nucleotides match TRBD2. V gave up 0 bases and J gave up 3 bases; unmatched junction bases: 1. Germline loops: CDR1 MNHEY, CDR2 SVGEGT. This CDR3 comprises 16 residues.